This TCR beta chain came from a study of response to subunit inactivated influenza vaccine. Study-level results: A suggestion made by the authors is that each seasonal influenza vaccination recruits few new T cells.

TCRdb ran MiXCR on the RT-PCR reads and lists one entry per CDR3 protein. The sample consists of under 500,000 distinct CDR3 sequences, approximately 10% of them appearing once. V lost 0 bases, J lost 0 bases, and 12 bases lay in between. The CDR3 consists of 16 residues. Germline lookup yields CDR1 LNHNV and CDR2 YYDKDF (reference sequence). This clonotype was picked up many times. Antigen unknown. This chain connects TRBV15 to TRBJ2-7; maybe TRBD1 (6 bases). The clonotype originates from a man in his forties or fifties who received an inactivated influenza vaccine. This specimen was PBMCs from blood, taken about 40 days after vaccination. This chain's CDR3 is CATSRDLGASSYEQYF. The CDR3 nucleotides read TGTGCCACCAGCAGAGATTTGGGGGCGAGCTCCTACGAGCAGTACTTC.